Listed below are T cell receptor beta chains from one sample, sequenced in a study of control samples from healthy donors and cancer patients. Using immunoSEQ multiplex PCR, the repertoire was profiled, and TCRdb retains in-frame clones only, with some absent. In the table there are around 97,000 clones, roughly 90% of which are singletons. Sequencing input: PBMCs. The receptors were gathered from a man in his sixties with lung cancer. CDR3s include the opening cysteine and the closing phenylalanine or tryptophan. Fields, in order: J gene, clone size, V gene, D gene, CDR3 protein, CDR3 DNA. D genes are given only for firm matches. Part of the rows lack a size; the others show once, few, many or a class for expanded clones.

j_gene: TRBJ2-1
abundance: NA
v_gene: TRBV24-1
d_gene: NA
CDR3aa: CATSPRDTGRNEQFF
CDR3nt: TGTGCCACCAGCCCCCGGGACACAGGTAGGAATGAGCAGTTCTTC

j_gene: TRBJ2-3
abundance: NA
v_gene: TRBV30
d_gene: NA
CDR3aa: CAWSVFAGDTDTQYF
CDR3nt: TGTGCCTGGAGTGTATTCGCGGGTGATACAGATACGCAGTATTTT

j_gene: TRBJ1-2
abundance: NA
v_gene: TRBV5-1
d_gene: NA
CDR3aa: CASSFQGTGYYGYTF
CDR3nt: TGCGCCAGCAGCTTTCAGGGCACAGGGTACTATGGCTACACCTTC

j_gene: TRBJ2-3
abundance: few
v_gene: TRBV5-1
d_gene: NA
CDR3aa: CASSSWSDTQYF
CDR3nt: TGCGCCAGCAGCTCTTGGTCCGATACGCAGTATTTT

j_gene: TRBJ2-5
abundance: NA
v_gene: TRBV14
d_gene: TRBD2
CDR3aa: CAPGRGGKAEETQYF
CDR3nt: TGTGCCCCAGGACGGGGGGGCAAAGCGGAGGAGACCCAGTACTTC

j_gene: TRBJ1-5
abundance: NA
v_gene: TRBV6-5
d_gene: TRBD1
CDR3aa: CASTGGYQPQHF
CDR3nt: TGTGCCAGTACAGGGGGATATCAGCCCCAGCATTTT

j_gene: TRBJ2-7
abundance: NA
v_gene: TRBV7-8
d_gene: TRBD1
CDR3aa: CASRIGTVSYEQYF
CDR3nt: TGTGCCAGCAGGATAGGGACAGTCTCCTACGAGCAGTACTTC

j_gene: TRBJ1-5
abundance: many
v_gene: TRBV7-2
d_gene: NA
CDR3aa: CASSGRNQPQHF
CDR3nt: TGTGCCAGCAGCGGCCGAAATCAGCCCCAGCATTTT

j_gene: TRBJ1-4
abundance: NA
v_gene: TRBV14
d_gene: NA
CDR3aa: CASSLRTETNEKLFF
CDR3nt: TGTGCCAGCAGCCTCCGGACGGAAACTAATGAAAAACTGTTTTTT

j_gene: TRBJ2-5
abundance: NA
v_gene: TRBV3-1/TRBV3-2
d_gene: TRBD2
CDR3aa: CASSQDWRLAGVGEETQYF
CDR3nt: TGTGCCAGCAGCCAAGATTGGCGACTAGCGGGGGTCGGGGAAGAGACCCAGTACTTC

j_gene: TRBJ1-1
abundance: once
v_gene: TRBV2
d_gene: NA
CDR3aa: CASPGRNTEAFF
CDR3nt: TGTGCCAGCCCCGGACGGAACACTGAAGCTTTCTTT

j_gene: TRBJ2-2
abundance: NA
v_gene: TRBV5-4
d_gene: NA
CDR3aa: CASSPGGVTGELFF
CDR3nt: TGTGCCAGCAGCCCCGGTGGGGTAACCGGGGAGCTGTTTTTT

j_gene: TRBJ2-2
abundance: NA
v_gene: TRBV5-1
d_gene: NA
CDR3aa: CASSLDGSEGGTGELFF
CDR3nt: TGCGCCAGCAGCTTGGATGGTAGCGAGGGGGGCACCGGGGAGCTGTTTTTT

j_gene: TRBJ2-3
abundance: NA
v_gene: TRBV10-1
d_gene: TRBD2
CDR3aa: CASSATSGAGTDTQYF
CDR3nt: TGCGCCAGCAGTGCTACTAGCGGGGCGGGTACAGATACGCAGTATTTT

j_gene: TRBJ2-1
abundance: NA
v_gene: TRBV7-3
d_gene: NA
CDR3aa: CASSETGILNPGEQFF
CDR3nt: TGTGCCAGCAGCGAAACGGGGATCCTAAACCCGGGGGAGCAGTTCTTC

j_gene: TRBJ2-5
abundance: NA
v_gene: TRBV5-1
d_gene: NA
CDR3aa: CASSLDGEETQYF
CDR3nt: TGCGCCAGCAGCTTGGACGGGGAAGAGACCCAGTACTTC

j_gene: TRBJ1-5
abundance: few
v_gene: TRBV2
d_gene: NA
CDR3aa: CASIQARTVLSNQPQHF
CDR3nt: TGTGCCAGCATCCAGGCTCGGACTGTCCTTAGCAATCAGCCCCAGCATTTT

j_gene: TRBJ2-5
abundance: NA
v_gene: TRBV7-9
d_gene: NA
CDR3aa: CASSLSDNQETQYF
CDR3nt: TGTGCCAGCAGCTTATCCGATAATCAAGAGACCCAGTACTTC

j_gene: TRBJ1-3
abundance: NA
v_gene: TRBV7-2
d_gene: NA
CDR3aa: CASSFDSEGLGGNTIYF
CDR3nt: TGTGCCAGCAGCTTCGATTCGGAGGGATTAGGAGGAAACACCATATATTTT

j_gene: TRBJ2-5
abundance: NA
v_gene: TRBV6-5
d_gene: NA
CDR3aa: CASSLMFTQYF
CDR3nt: TGTGCCAGCAGTCTCATGTTCACCCAGTACTTC

j_gene: TRBJ2-1
abundance: NA
v_gene: TRBV19
d_gene: NA
CDR3aa: CASSIRSGPSYYNEQFF
CDR3nt: TGTGCCAGTAGTATCCGATCGGGGCCCTCCTATTACAATGAGCAGTTCTTC

j_gene: TRBJ2-3
abundance: few
v_gene: TRBV19
d_gene: NA
CDR3aa: CASSIRRVEDTQYF
CDR3nt: TGTGCCAGTAGTATAAGGAGGGTTGAAGATACGCAGTATTTT

j_gene: TRBJ1-5
abundance: NA
v_gene: TRBV30
d_gene: TRBD1
CDR3aa: CAWSGGQGMRQPQHF
CDR3nt: TGTGCCTGGAGTGGGGGACAGGGCATGAGGCAGCCCCAGCATTTT

j_gene: TRBJ2-1
abundance: NA
v_gene: TRBV7-3
d_gene: NA
CDR3aa: CASSLRGLGSYNEQFF
CDR3nt: TGTGCCAGCAGTTTAAGGGGCCTAGGGTCCTACAATGAGCAGTTCTTC

j_gene: TRBJ2-3
abundance: NA
v_gene: TRBV9
d_gene: TRBD2
CDR3aa: CASSPGASGRTDTQYF
CDR3nt: TGTGCCAGCAGCCCCGGAGCTAGCGGACGCACAGATACGCAGTATTTT

j_gene: TRBJ2-5
abundance: NA
v_gene: TRBV7-2
d_gene: NA
CDR3aa: CASSFDSQETQYF
CDR3nt: TGTGCCAGCAGCTTCGACAGCCAAGAGACCCAGTACTTC

j_gene: TRBJ2-6
abundance: NA
v_gene: TRBV5-5
d_gene: NA
CDR3aa: CASSLLVSGANVLTF
CDR3nt: TGTGCCAGCAGCTTGTTGGTTTCTGGGGCCAACGTCCTGACTTTC

j_gene: TRBJ2-4
abundance: few
v_gene: TRBV6-5
d_gene: NA
CDR3aa: CASRSGPQNIQYF
CDR3nt: TGTGCCAGCAGGTCCGGGCCACAAAACATTCAGTACTTC

j_gene: TRBJ2-2
abundance: NA
v_gene: TRBV3-1/TRBV3-2
d_gene: NA
CDR3aa: CASSQDRLEGGGAGITGELFF
CDR3nt: TGTGCCAGCAGCCAAGATAGACTAGAGGGAGGGGGAGCAGGGATTACCGGGGAGCTGTTTTTT

j_gene: TRBJ1-1
abundance: NA
v_gene: TRBV29-1
d_gene: NA
CDR3aa: CSVEPSMNTEAFF
CDR3nt: TGCAGCGTTGAACCCAGCATGAACACTGAAGCTTTCTTT

j_gene: TRBJ2-3
abundance: NA
v_gene: TRBV19
d_gene: NA
CDR3aa: CASKGSPNTDTQYF
CDR3nt: TGTGCCAGTAAGGGATCTCCGAACACAGATACGCAGTATTTT

j_gene: TRBJ2-5
abundance: NA
v_gene: TRBV30
d_gene: NA
CDR3aa: CAWGFWATQETQYF
CDR3nt: TGTGCCTGGGGTTTTTGGGCGACCCAAGAGACCCAGTACTTC

j_gene: TRBJ1-4
abundance: NA
v_gene: TRBV5-8
d_gene: NA
CDR3aa: CASRGLRNEKLFF
CDR3nt: TGTGCCAGCAGAGGGCTAAGAAATGAAAAACTGTTTTTT

j_gene: TRBJ2-7
abundance: NA
v_gene: TRBV18
d_gene: NA
CDR3aa: CASSPAPGAYEQYF
CDR3nt: TGTGCCAGCTCACCAGCCCCGGGGGCCTACGAGCAGTACTTC

j_gene: TRBJ2-5
abundance: NA
v_gene: TRBV7-3
d_gene: NA
CDR3aa: CASSLTFEETQYF
CDR3nt: TGTGCCAGCAGCTTAACGTTCGAAGAGACCCAGTACTTC

j_gene: TRBJ2-2
abundance: NA
v_gene: TRBV4-2
d_gene: TRBD2
CDR3aa: CASSQELIGGGGAGELFF
CDR3nt: TGTGCCAGCAGCCAAGAATTAATCGGCGGGGGAGGCGCCGGGGAGCTGTTTTTT

j_gene: TRBJ2-5
abundance: once
v_gene: TRBV30
d_gene: NA
CDR3aa: CAWSVQEETQYF
CDR3nt: TGTGCCTGGAGTGTACAGGAAGAGACCCAGTACTTC

j_gene: TRBJ1-1
abundance: NA
v_gene: TRBV9
d_gene: NA
CDR3aa: CASSVGRVTEAFF
CDR3nt: TGTGCCAGCAGCGTAGGAAGGGTCACTGAAGCTTTCTTT

j_gene: TRBJ1-6
abundance: NA
v_gene: TRBV12-5
d_gene: NA
CDR3aa: CASGLVTSTPGRKNSPLHF
CDR3nt: TGTGCTAGTGGTTTGGTAACCTCTACCCCGGGACGAAAGAATTCACCCCTCCACTTT

j_gene: TRBJ2-3
abundance: NA
v_gene: TRBV5-1
d_gene: NA
CDR3aa: CASSLEDSRTDTQYF
CDR3nt: TGCGCCAGCAGCTTGGAGGACAGCCGCACAGATACGCAGTATTTT

j_gene: TRBJ1-2
abundance: NA
v_gene: TRBV29-1
d_gene: NA
CDR3aa: CSVEDASNYGYTF
CDR3nt: TGCAGCGTTGAAGATGCTTCCAACTATGGCTACACCTTC

j_gene: TRBJ2-3
abundance: NA
v_gene: TRBV24-1
d_gene: NA
CDR3aa: CATSDGSTDTQYF
CDR3nt: TGTGCCACCAGTGATGGGTCCACAGATACGCAGTATTTT

j_gene: TRBJ2-5
abundance: NA
v_gene: TRBV14
d_gene: TRBD2
CDR3aa: CASSPRPSAGKETQYF
CDR3nt: TGTGCCAGCAGCCCACGGCCATCAGCGGGGAAAGAGACCCAGTACTTC

j_gene: TRBJ1-1
abundance: NA
v_gene: TRBV5-1
d_gene: TRBD1
CDR3aa: CASSSEGTANTEAFF
CDR3nt: TGCGCCAGCAGCTCCGAAGGGACAGCGAACACTGAAGCTTTCTTT

j_gene: TRBJ1-6
abundance: NA
v_gene: TRBV30
d_gene: NA
CDR3aa: CAWSGRAINSPLHF
CDR3nt: TGTGCCTGGAGTGGGCGAGCCATTAATTCACCCCTCCACTTT

j_gene: TRBJ1-2
abundance: NA
v_gene: TRBV19
d_gene: TRBD1
CDR3aa: CASSIAGGVIYGYTF
CDR3nt: TGTGCCAGTAGTATCGCAGGGGGAGTTATATATGGCTACACCTTC

j_gene: TRBJ2-1
abundance: NA
v_gene: TRBV7-8
d_gene: NA
CDR3aa: CASTPFPPTSYNEQFF
CDR3nt: TGTGCCAGCACCCCCTTCCCGCCGACTAGCTACAATGAGCAGTTCTTC

j_gene: TRBJ1-4
abundance: NA
v_gene: TRBV3-1/TRBV3-2
d_gene: TRBD1
CDR3aa: CASSYQGAGGEKLFF
CDR3nt: TGTGCCAGCAGCTACCAGGGGGCTGGGGGTGAAAAACTGTTTTTT

j_gene: TRBJ1-2
abundance: NA
v_gene: TRBV7-8
d_gene: TRBD1
CDR3aa: CASSFRQGWGYTF
CDR3nt: TGTGCCAGCAGCTTCCGACAGGGCTGGGGCTACACCTTC

j_gene: TRBJ2-5
abundance: NA
v_gene: TRBV7-2
d_gene: NA
CDR3aa: CASSQSRQPEETQYF
CDR3nt: TGTGCCAGCAGCCAGTCGCGGCAGCCAGAAGAGACCCAGTACTTC

j_gene: TRBJ2-1
abundance: NA
v_gene: TRBV7-9
d_gene: TRBD2
CDR3aa: CASSSKRLAGGYNEQFF
CDR3nt: TGTGCCAGCAGCTCCAAGCGACTAGCGGGGGGGTACAATGAGCAGTTCTTC

j_gene: TRBJ2-2
abundance: NA
v_gene: TRBV24-1
d_gene: NA
CDR3aa: CATGGQKEFGTGELFF
CDR3nt: TGTGCCACCGGCGGACAGAAGGAATTTGGCACCGGGGAGCTGTTTTTT

j_gene: TRBJ2-5
abundance: NA
v_gene: TRBV6-1
d_gene: NA
CDR3aa: CASSEGSWETQYF
CDR3nt: TGTGCCAGCAGTGAAGGGTCCTGGGAGACCCAGTACTTC

j_gene: TRBJ1-1
abundance: once
v_gene: TRBV9
d_gene: NA
CDR3aa: CASSVVQGGTEAFF
CDR3nt: TGTGCCAGCAGCGTAGTGCAGGGAGGGACTGAAGCTTTCTTT

j_gene: TRBJ1-1
abundance: NA
v_gene: TRBV9
d_gene: NA
CDR3aa: CASSVGGIGSEAFF
CDR3nt: TGTGCCAGCAGCGTAGGGGGAATCGGCAGTGAAGCTTTCTTT

j_gene: TRBJ1-6
abundance: NA
v_gene: TRBV5-1
d_gene: TRBD1
CDR3aa: CASRIRDSYNSPLHF
CDR3nt: TGCGCCAGCCGAATCCGGGACAGCTATAATTCACCCCTCCACTTT

j_gene: TRBJ1-2
abundance: NA
v_gene: TRBV30
d_gene: NA
CDR3aa: CAWSSGPAVGGYTF
CDR3nt: TGTGCCTGGAGTTCCGGGCCCGCTGTGGGGGGCTACACCTTC

j_gene: TRBJ1-6
abundance: once
v_gene: TRBV3-1/TRBV3-2
d_gene: NA
CDR3aa: CASSQHSESPLHF
CDR3nt: TGTGCCAGCAGCCAGCATTCAGAATCACCCCTCCACTTT

j_gene: TRBJ1-1
abundance: NA
v_gene: TRBV27
d_gene: NA
CDR3aa: CASSLRRDYMNTEAFF
CDR3nt: TGTGCCAGCAGTTTAAGGAGGGACTACATGAACACTGAAGCTTTCTTT